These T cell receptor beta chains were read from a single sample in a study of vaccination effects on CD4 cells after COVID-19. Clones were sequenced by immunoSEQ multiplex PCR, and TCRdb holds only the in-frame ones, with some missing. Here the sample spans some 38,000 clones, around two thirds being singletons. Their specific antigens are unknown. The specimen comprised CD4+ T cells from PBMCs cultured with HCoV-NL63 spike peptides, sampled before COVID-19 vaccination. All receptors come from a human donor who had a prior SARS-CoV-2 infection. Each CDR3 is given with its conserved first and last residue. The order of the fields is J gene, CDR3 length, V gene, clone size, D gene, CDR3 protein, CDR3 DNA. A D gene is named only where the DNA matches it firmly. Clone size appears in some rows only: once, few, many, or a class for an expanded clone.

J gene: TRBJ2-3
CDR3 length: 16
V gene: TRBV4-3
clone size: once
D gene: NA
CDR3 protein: CASSQDLGPWVDTQYF
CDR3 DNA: TGCGCCAGCAGCCAAGATCTAGGACCTTGGGTAGATACGCAGTATTTT

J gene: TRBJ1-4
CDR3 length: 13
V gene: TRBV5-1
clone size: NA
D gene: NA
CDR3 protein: CASSLQRDEKLFF
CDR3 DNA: TGCGCCAGCAGCTTACAGCGGGATGAAAAACTGTTTTTT

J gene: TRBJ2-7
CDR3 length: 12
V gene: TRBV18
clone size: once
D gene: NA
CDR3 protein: CASSSLVDSQYF
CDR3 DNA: TGTGCCAGCTCATCTCTTGTCGACTCGCAGTACTTC

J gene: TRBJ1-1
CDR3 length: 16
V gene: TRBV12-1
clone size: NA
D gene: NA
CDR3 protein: CASSLSSQGRNTEAFF
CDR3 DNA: TGTGCCAGCAGCCTATCGAGCCAGGGGAGGAACACTGAAGCTTTCTTT

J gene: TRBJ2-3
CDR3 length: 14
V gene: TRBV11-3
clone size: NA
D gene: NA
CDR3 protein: CASSPHRSTDTQYF
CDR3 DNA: TGTGCCAGCAGCCCCCACCGGAGCACAGATACGCAGTATTTT

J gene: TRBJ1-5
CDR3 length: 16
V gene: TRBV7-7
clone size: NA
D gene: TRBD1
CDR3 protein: CASSPHRTGGNQPQHF
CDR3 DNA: TGTGCTAGCAGCCCCCATCGAACAGGGGGCAATCAGCCCCAGCATTTT

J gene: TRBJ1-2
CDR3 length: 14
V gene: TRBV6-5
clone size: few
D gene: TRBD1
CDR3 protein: CASRRDSEGYGYTF
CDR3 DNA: TGTGCCAGCAGGCGGGACAGTGAGGGCTATGGCTACACCTTC

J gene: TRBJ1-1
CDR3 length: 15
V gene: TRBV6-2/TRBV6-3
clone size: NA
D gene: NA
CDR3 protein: CASSYPQQRGTEAFF
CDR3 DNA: TGTGCCAGCAGTTACCCCCAACAAAGAGGCACTGAAGCTTTCTTT

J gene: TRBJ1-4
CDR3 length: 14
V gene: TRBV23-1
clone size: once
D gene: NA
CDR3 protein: CASSHGTTNEKLFF
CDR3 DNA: TGCGCCAGCAGTCATGGGACAACTAATGAAAAACTGTTTTTT

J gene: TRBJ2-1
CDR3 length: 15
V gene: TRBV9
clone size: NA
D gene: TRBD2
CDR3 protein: CASSVAGGSYNEQFF
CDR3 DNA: TGTGCCAGCAGCGTAGCGGGAGGGTCCTACAATGAGCAGTTCTTC

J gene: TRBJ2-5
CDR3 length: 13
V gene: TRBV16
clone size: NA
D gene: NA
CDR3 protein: CASSRVREETQYF
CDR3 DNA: TGTGCCAGCAGCCGAGTAAGGGAAGAGACCCAGTACTTC

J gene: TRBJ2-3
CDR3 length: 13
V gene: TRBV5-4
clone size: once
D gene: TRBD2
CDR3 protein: CASASGGRDTQYF
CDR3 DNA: TGTGCCAGCGCTAGCGGGGGAAGAGATACGCAGTATTTT

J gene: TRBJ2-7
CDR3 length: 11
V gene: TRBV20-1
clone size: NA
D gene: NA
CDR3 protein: CSGRGDYEQYF
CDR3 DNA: TGCAGTGGAAGGGGCGACTACGAGCAGTACTTC

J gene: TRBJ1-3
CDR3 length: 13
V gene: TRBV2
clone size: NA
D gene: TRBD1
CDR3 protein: CAKNRGTGNTIYF
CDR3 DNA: TGTGCCAAGAACAGGGGGACTGGAAACACCATATATTTT

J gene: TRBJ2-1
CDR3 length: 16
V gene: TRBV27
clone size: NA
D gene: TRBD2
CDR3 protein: CASSAMTSGNLYEQFF
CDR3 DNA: TGTGCCAGCAGTGCGATGACTAGCGGGAATTTGTATGAGCAGTTCTTC

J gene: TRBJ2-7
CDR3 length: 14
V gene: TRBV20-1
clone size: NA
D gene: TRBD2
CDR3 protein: CSASDVAGDYEQYF
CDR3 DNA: TGCAGTGCTAGTGACGTAGCGGGAGATTACGAGCAGTACTTC

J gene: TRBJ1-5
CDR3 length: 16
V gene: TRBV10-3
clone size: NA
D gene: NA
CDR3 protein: CAISDPLRGTNQPQHF
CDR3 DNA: TGTGCCATCAGTGACCCTCTCCGCGGGACCAATCAGCCCCAGCATTTT

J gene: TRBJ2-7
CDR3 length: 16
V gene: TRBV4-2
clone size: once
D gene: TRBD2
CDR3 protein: CASSQESGENYYEQYF
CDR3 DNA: TGTGCCAGCAGCCAGGAGAGCGGGGAAAATTACTACGAGCAGTACTTC